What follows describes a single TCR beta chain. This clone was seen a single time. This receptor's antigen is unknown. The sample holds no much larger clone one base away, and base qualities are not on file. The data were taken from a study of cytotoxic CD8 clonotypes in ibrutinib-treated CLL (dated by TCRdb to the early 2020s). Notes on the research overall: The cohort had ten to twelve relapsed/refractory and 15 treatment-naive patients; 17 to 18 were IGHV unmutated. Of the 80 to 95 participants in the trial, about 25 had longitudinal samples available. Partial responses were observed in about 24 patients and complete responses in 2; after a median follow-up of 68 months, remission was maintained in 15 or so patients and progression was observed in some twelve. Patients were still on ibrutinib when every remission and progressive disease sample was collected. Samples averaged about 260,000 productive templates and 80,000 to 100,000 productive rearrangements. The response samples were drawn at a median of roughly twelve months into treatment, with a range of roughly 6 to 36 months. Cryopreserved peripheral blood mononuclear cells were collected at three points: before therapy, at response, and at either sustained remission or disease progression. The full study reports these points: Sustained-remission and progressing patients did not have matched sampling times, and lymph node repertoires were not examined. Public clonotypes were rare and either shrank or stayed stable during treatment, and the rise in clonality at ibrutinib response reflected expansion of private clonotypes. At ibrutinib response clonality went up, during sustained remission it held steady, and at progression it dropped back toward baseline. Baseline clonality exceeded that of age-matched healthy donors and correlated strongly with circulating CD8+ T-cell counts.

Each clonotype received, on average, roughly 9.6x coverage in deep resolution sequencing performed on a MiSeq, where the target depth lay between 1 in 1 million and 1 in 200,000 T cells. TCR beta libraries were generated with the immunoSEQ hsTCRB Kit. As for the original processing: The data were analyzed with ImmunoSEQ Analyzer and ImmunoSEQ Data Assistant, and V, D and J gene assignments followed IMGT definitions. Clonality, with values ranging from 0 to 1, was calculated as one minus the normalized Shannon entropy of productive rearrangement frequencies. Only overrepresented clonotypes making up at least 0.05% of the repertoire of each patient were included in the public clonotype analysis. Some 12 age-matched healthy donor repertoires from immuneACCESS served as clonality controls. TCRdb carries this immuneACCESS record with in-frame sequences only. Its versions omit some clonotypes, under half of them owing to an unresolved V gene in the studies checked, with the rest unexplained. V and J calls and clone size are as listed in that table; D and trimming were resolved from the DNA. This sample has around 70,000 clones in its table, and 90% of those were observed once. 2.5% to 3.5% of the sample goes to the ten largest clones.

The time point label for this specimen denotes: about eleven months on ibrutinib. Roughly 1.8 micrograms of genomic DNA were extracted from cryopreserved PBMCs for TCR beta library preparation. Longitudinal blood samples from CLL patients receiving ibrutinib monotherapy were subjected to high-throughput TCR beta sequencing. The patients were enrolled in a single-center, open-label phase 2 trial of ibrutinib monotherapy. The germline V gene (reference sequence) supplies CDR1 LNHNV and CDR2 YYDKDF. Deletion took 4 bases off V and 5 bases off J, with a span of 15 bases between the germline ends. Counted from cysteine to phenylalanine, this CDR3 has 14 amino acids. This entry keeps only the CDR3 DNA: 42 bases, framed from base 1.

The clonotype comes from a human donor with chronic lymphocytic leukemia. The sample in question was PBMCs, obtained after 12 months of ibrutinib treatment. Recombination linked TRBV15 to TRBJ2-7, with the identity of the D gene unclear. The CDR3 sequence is CATSNYETRNEQYF. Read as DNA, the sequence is TGTGCCACCAGCAACTACGAGACTCGCAACGAGCAGTACTTC.